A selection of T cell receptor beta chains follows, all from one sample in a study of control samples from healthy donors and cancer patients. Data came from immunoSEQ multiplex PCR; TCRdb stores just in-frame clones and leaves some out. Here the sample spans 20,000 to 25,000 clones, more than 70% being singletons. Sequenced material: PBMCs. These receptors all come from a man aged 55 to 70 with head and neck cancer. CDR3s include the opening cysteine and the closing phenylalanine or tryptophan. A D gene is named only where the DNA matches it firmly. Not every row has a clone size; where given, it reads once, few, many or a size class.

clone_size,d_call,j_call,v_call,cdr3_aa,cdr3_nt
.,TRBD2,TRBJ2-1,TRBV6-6,CASTRGTSGGGEQFF,TGTGCCAGCACCCGCGGCACTAGCGGAGGGGGGGAGCAGTTCTTC
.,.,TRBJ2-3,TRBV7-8,CASSTFQDTQYF,TGTGCCAGCAGCACTTTCCAGGATACGCAGTATTTT
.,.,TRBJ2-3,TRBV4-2,CASRRQLGMADTQYF,TGTGCCAGCAGGAGACAACTAGGTATGGCAGATACGCAGTATTTT
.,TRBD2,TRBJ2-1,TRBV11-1,CASTLGRGLTYNEQFF,TGTGCCAGCACCCTAGGGCGGGGACTAACCTACAATGAGCAGTTCTTC
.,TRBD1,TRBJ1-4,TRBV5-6,CASSLDGTGWEKLFF,TGTGCCAGCAGCTTGGATGGGACAGGGTGGGAAAAACTGTTTTTT
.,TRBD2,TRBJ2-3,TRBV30,CAWSLKLAGGADTQYF,TGTGCCTGGAGTCTAAAACTAGCGGGAGGAGCAGATACGCAGTATTTT
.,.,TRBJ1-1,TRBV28,CASSPTGMGVIEAFF,TGTGCCAGCAGTCCCACAGGGATGGGGGTAATCGAAGCTTTCTTT
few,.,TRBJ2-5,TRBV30,CAWSSTRLMARETQYF,TGTGCCTGGAGTTCGACTAGACTAATGGCTAGAGAGACCCAGTACTTC
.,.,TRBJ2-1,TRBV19,CASSMGSPQEQFF,TGTGCCAGTAGTATGGGCAGCCCCCAGGAGCAGTTCTTC
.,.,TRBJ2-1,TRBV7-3,CASSLDRYNEQFF,TGTGCCAGCAGCCTGGATAGGTACAATGAGCAGTTCTTC
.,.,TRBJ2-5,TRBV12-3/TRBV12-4,CASSILARTQYF,TGTGCCAGCAGCATACTTGCGCGGACCCAGTACTTC
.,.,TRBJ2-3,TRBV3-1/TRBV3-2,CASSLRDGSTDTQYF,TGTGCCAGCAGCCTCCGGGACGGGAGCACAGATACGCAGTATTTT
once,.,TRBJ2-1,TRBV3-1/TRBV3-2,CASSLQADSYNEQFF,TGTGCCAGCAGCCTTCAAGCGGACTCCTACAATGAGCAGTTCTTC
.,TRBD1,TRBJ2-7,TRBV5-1,CASSRGQGYEQYF,TGCGCCAGCAGCCGCGGACAGGGTTACGAGCAGTACTTC
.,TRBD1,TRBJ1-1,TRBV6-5,CASSYSSRGRTEAFF,TGTGCCAGCAGTTACTCGTCCAGGGGGCGCACTGAAGCTTTCTTT
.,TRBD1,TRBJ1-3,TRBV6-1,CASSGLTGADGNTIYF,TGTGCCAGCAGTGGACTCACAGGGGCTGACGGAAACACCATATATTTT
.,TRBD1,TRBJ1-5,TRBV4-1,CASSPGTGGNQPQHF,TGCGCCAGCAGCCCAGGGACAGGGGGTAATCAGCCCCAGCATTTT
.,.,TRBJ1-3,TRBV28,CASSPAWTETGNTIYF,TGTGCCAGCAGTCCTGCTTGGACAGAGACTGGAAACACCATATATTTT
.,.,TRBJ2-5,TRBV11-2,CASSLDRNLETQYF,TGTGCCAGCAGCTTAGATAGGAACCTGGAGACCCAGTACTTC
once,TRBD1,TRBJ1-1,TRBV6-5,CASALSTGMNTEAFF,TGTGCCAGCGCCCTCTCGACAGGGATGAACACTGAAGCTTTCTTT
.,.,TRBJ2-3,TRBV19,CASRRTGDTQYF,TGTGCCAGTCGGAGGACGGGAGATACGCAGTATTTT
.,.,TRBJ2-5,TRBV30,CAWSERSGETQYF,TGTGCCTGGAGTGAGCGCTCCGGGGAGACCCAGTACTTC
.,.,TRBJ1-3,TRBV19,CATKGRAGNTIYF,TGTGCCACAAAGGGCAGAGCTGGAAACACCATATATTTT
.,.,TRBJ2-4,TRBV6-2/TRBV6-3,CASRYQGGIQYF,TGTGCCAGCAGATACCAGGGGGGCATTCAGTACTTC
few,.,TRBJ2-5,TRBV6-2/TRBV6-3,CASSTYRRQETQYF,TGTGCCAGCAGTACCTATCGGCGGCAAGAGACCCAGTACTTC
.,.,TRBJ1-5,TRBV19,CASSIAGINSNQPQHF,TGTGCCAGTAGTATAGCGGGCATTAATAGCAATCAGCCCCAGCATTTT
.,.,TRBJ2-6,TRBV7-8,CASSLMAGLAGANVLTF,TGTGCCAGCAGCTTAATGGCGGGACTTGCTGGGGCCAACGTCCTGACTTTC
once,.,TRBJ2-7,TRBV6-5,CASTLRGAYEQYF,TGTGCCAGCACCCTAAGGGGGGCCTACGAGCAGTACTTC
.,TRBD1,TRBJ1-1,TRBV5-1,CASSRQGANTEAFF,TGCGCCAGCAGCCGACAGGGCGCGAACACTGAAGCTTTCTTT
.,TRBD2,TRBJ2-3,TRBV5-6,CASSSLLWTSDVVTDTQYF,TGTGCCAGCAGCTCCTTACTGTGGACTAGCGATGTAGTTACAGATACGCAGTATTTT
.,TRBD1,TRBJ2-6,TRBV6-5,CASSWTGAGANVLTF,TGTGCCAGCAGCTGGACAGGGGCTGGGGCCAACGTCCTGACTTTC
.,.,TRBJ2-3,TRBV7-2,CASSLWGGSTDTQYF,TGTGCCAGCAGCTTATGGGGCGGATCCACAGATACGCAGTATTTT
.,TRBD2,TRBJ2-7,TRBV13,CASSLAGGPGEQYF,TGTGCCAGCAGCTTAGCGGGAGGGCCGGGGGAGCAGTACTTC
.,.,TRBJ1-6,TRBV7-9,CASSSGRISPLHF,TGTGCCAGCAGCAGCGGCAGGATCTCACCCCTCCACTTT
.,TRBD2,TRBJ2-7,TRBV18,CASSLSREPIHEQYF,TGTGCCAGCTCACTCTCGCGGGAGCCCATCCACGAGCAGTACTTC
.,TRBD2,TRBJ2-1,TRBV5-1,CASSLSLLAGGNEQFF,TGCGCCAGCAGCTTGTCTCTACTAGCGGGAGGGAATGAGCAGTTCTTC
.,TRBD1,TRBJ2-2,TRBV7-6,CASSPAFGTGSNTGELFF,TGTGCCAGCAGCCCTGCTTTTGGGACAGGATCGAACACCGGGGAGCTGTTTTTT
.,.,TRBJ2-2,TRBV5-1,CASSESGELFF,TGCGCCAGCAGCGAAAGTGGGGAGCTGTTTTTT
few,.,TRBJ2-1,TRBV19,CASSIGANPGNEQFF,TGTGCCAGTAGTATAGGGGCCAACCCCGGCAATGAGCAGTTCTTC
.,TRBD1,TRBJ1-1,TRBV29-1,CSVEEQWGQQAAFF,TGCAGCGTTGAAGAACAGTGGGGACAGCAAGCAGCTTTCTTT
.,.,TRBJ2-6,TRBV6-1,CASSVRDGQSGANVLTF,TGTGCCAGCAGTGTCCGGGACGGACAATCTGGGGCCAACGTCCTGACTTTC
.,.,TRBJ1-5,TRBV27,CASSPSEGDSNQPQHF,TGTGCCAGCAGTCCGTCGGAAGGGGATAGCAATCAGCCCCAGCATTTT
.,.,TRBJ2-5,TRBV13,CASSSTLRDSGETQYF,TGTGCCAGCAGCTCCACATTAAGGGACTCTGGAGAGACCCAGTACTTC
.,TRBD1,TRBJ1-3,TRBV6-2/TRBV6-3,CASSYNLRTGGGNTIYF,TGTGCCAGCAGTTACAACTTACGGACAGGGGGAGGAAACACCATATATTTT
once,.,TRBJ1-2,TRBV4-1,CASSQVSPIYGYTF,TGCGCCAGCAGCCAAGTCAGTCCTATCTATGGCTACACCTTC
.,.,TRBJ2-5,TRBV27,CASSSGGPKETQYF,TGTGCCAGCAGTTCAGGGGGGCCTAAGGAGACCCAGTACTTC
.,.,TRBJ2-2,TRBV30,CAWWTDLTGELFF,TGTGCCTGGTGGACAGACCTCACCGGGGAGCTGTTTTTT
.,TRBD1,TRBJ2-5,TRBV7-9,CASSPGTGSEETQYF,TGTGCCAGCAGCCCGGGGACAGGGAGTGAAGAGACCCAGTACTTC
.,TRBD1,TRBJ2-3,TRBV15,CATSRDRGQSTQYF,TGTGCCACCAGCAGAGATCGGGGACAGAGTACGCAGTATTTT
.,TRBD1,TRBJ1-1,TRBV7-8,CASSLGTGETEAFF,TGTGCCAGCAGCTTAGGTACAGGGGAGACTGAAGCTTTCTTT
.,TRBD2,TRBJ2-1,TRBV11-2,CASSFPAVLAAYNEQFF,TGTGCCAGCAGTTTCCCCGCCGTACTAGCGGCCTACAATGAGCAGTTCTTC
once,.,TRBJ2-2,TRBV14,CASGQARTGNTGELFF,TGTGCCAGCGGCCAAGCCAGGACGGGGAACACCGGGGAGCTGTTTTTT